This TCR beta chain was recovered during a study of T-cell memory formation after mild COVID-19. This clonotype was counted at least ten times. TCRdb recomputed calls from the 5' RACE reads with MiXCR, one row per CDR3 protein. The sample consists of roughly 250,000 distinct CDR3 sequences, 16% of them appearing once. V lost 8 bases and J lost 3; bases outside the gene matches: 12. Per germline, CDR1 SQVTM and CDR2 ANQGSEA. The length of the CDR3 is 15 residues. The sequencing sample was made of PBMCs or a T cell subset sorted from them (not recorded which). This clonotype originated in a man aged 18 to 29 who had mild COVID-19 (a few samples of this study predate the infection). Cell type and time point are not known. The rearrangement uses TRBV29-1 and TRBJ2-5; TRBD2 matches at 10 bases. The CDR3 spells CSSSLVAGGEETQYF. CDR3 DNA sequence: TGCAGCTCATCATTGGTAGCGGGGGGAGAAGAGACCCAGTACTTC.